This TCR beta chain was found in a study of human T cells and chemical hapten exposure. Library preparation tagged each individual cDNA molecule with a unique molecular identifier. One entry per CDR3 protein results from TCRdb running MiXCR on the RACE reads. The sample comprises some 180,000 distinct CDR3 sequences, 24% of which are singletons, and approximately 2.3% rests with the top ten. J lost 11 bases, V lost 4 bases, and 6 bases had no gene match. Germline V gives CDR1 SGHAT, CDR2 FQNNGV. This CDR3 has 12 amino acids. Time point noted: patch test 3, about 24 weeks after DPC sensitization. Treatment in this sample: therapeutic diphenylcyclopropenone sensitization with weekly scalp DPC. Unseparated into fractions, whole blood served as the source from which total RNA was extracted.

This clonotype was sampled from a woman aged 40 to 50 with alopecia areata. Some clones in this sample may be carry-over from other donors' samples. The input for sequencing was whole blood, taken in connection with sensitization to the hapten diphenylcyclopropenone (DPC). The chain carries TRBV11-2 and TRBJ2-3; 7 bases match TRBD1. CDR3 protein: CASSSNRGRQYF. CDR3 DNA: TGTGCCAGCAGCTCCAACAGGGGAAGGCAGTATTTT.